These 17 T cell receptor beta chains share one sample of origin, sequenced in a study of cytomegalovirus exposure and HLA in healthy donors. Sequencing was performed with immunoSEQ multiplex PCR; in TCRdb, only in-frame clones are kept and a portion is missing. The sample includes 70,000 or so clones, around 90% of them seen just once. The sample was PBMCs. These receptors originate from a man aged 18 to 29 in good health and CMV-seronegative.

The J gene is TRBJ1-2, the V gene TRBV25-1; 7 bases match TRBD1. With V trimmed by 10 bases and J by 0 bases, 8 bases remained unmatched. Germline V gene sequence: CDR1 MGHDK, CDR2 SYGVNS. This CDR3 has 14 amino acids. CDR3 coding DNA: TGTGCCACCGTAAGGGACAGCGCTAACTATGGCTACACCTTC. Translated, it gives CATVRDSANYGYTF.

J is TRBJ2-4 and V is TRBV5-1; TRBD1 aligns across 10 bases. The trim removed 4 bases at V and 9 bases at J, leaving 7 bases unmatched. The CDR3 is 14 residues long. CDR1 is SGHRS, CDR2 YFSETQ, per germline. CDR3 DNA sequence: TGCGCCAGCAGCCCCGACAGGGGGCAGGGCATTCAGTACTTC. Protein product: CASSPDRGQGIQYF.

This chain joins TRBV6-4 and TRBJ2-3; D may be TRBD2 (7 bases). Germline loops: CDR1 MRHNA, CDR2 SNTAGT. The CDR3 is 15 amino acids. V lost 0 bases, J lost 4 bases, and 11 bases lay in between. The CDR3 loop reads CASSDSYGGPDTQYF. The DNA for the CDR3 is TGTGCCAGCAGTGACTCCTACGGGGGGCCAGATACGCAGTATTTT.

The chain joins TRBV29-1 to TRBJ1-2; TRBD1 is a possible D gene (5 bases). Deletions cut 6 bases from V and 4 bases from J, with 15 bases between. CDR3 size: 13 residues. CDR1 is SQVTM and CDR2 is ANQGSEA in the germline V gene. This chain's CDR3 is CSVKGVGFYGYTF. The CDR3 bases are TGCAGCGTGAAAGGGGTCGGGTTCTATGGCTACACCTTC.

The gene calls are TRBV4-3 and TRBJ1-5; D may be TRBD1 (6 bases). There are 15 residues in the CDR3. Trimming took off 1 base at V and 7 bases at J, with 14 bases between the two ends. CDR1 is LGHNA, CDR2 YSLEER, per germline. CDR3 nucleotide sequence: TGCGCCAGCAGCCAAGTGTACAGGGCCGAGCAGCCCCAGCATTTT. It yields the protein CASSQVYRAEQPQHF.

The V gene is TRBV4-2, the J gene TRBJ2-3, with 10 bases aligning to TRBD2. Germline assignment: CDR1 LGHNA and CDR2 YNFKEQ. V shed 3 bases, J shed 1 base, and the junction held 4 bases outside the gene matches. The CDR3 contains 16 residues. The CDR3 reads CASSQTGTSGTDTQYF. The CDR3 nucleotides read TGTGCCAGCAGCCAGACTGGGACTAGCGGCACAGATACGCAGTATTTT.

The chain couples TRBV2 to TRBJ2-3; TRBD1 is a possible D gene (6 bases). With 6 bases removed from V and 4 bases from J, the gap between germline ends came to 17 bases. The germline V gene has CDR1 SNHLY and CDR2 FYNNEI. The CDR3 has 15 residues. CDR3 loop: CASSFWGQRSDTQYF. In DNA, the CDR3 is TGTGCCAGCAGCTTCTGGGGGCAAAGGTCAGATACGCAGTATTTT.

This chain uses TRBV14 with TRBJ2-1; 10 bases match TRBD2. Germline assignment: CDR1 SGHDN and CDR2 FVKESK. After removal of 8 bases from V and 9 bases from J, the junction contained 10 bases not matched to a gene. The CDR3 runs to 14 residues. The CDR3: CASSRLAGVGEQFF. DNA of the CDR3: TGTGCCAGCTCCCGGCTAGCGGGAGTGGGTGAGCAGTTCTTC.

The chain employs TRBV27 and TRBJ2-7; TRBD2 matches at 8 bases. V was clipped by 6 bases and J by 4 bases; unmatched bases: 5. CDR1 and CDR2 from the germline V gene are MNHEY and SMNVEV (reference sequence). This CDR3 is 13 amino acids long. DNA of the CDR3: TGTGCCAGCAGACGGACTAGCAGATACGAGCAGTACTTC. This codes for CASRRTSRYEQYF.

The rearrangement joins TRBV25-1 to TRBJ2-3; 12 bases line up with TRBD2. Germline loops: CDR1 MGHDK, CDR2 SYGVNS. This CDR3 comprises 16 residues. V lost 10 bases to trimming and J lost 0 bases; unmatched junction nucleotides: 8. The CDR3 DNA is TGTGCCACCGGGACTAGCGGGCTCCTTAGCACAGATACGCAGTATTTT. Protein product: CATGTSGLLSTDTQYF.

This rearrangement joins TRBV5-1 to TRBJ1-3; the D gene is possibly TRBD1 (6 bases). This CDR3 contains 15 residues. Per the germline V gene, CDR1 is SGHRS and CDR2 is YFSETQ. V lost 3 bases and J 4 bases, leaving 14 bases between the germline ends. This CDR3 reads CASSSGQSNGNTIYF. As DNA, the CDR3 is TGCGCCAGCAGCTCTGGACAGTCTAACGGAAACACCATATATTTT.

The table lists this clone with a count of one. V gene TRBV6-4 combines with J gene TRBJ2-1; 7 bases are a match to TRBD2. The V gene end was trimmed by 1 base and the J gene end by 6 bases; junction bases not matched to a gene: 9. CDR1 MRHNA and CDR2 SNTAGT come from the germline V gene. CDR3 length equals 16 residues. The CDR3 region is CASSDFSGRGGNEQFF. Here the CDR3 DNA reads TGTGCCAGCAGTGACTTTAGCGGCCGCGGGGGCAATGAGCAGTTCTTC.

The rearrangement joins TRBV30 to TRBJ1-5, with TRBD1 matching over 7 bases. J gave up 6 bases and V 4 bases, and 6 bases lay outside the gene matches. This CDR3 comprises 13 residues. CDR1 and CDR2 from the germline V gene are GTSNPN and SVGIG (reference sequence). In DNA, the CDR3 is TGTGCCTGGAAGACACCAGGGGGTCAGCCCCAGCATTTT. Translation: CAWKTPGGQPQHF.

The count of this clone is one. The J gene is TRBJ2-1, the V gene TRBV28, with 10 positions matching TRBD1. Trimming removed 2 bases from V and 3 bases from J; junction bases left unmatched: 10. The CDR3 contains 18 residues. Germline-derived CDR1 and CDR2 are MDHEN and SYDVKM. The CDR3 reads CASSLATGGLTYYNEQFF. The CDR3 coding sequence is TGTGCCAGCAGTTTAGCGACAGGGGGCCTAACTTACTACAATGAGCAGTTCTTC.

V usage is TRBV6-1 and J usage is TRBJ1-5; 8 nucleotides match TRBD1. Unmatched junction bases numbered 10, after V lost 6 bases and J lost 6 bases. CDR1 is MNHNS, CDR2 SASEGT, per germline. The length of the CDR3 is 15 residues. The CDR3 region has the DNA TGTGCCAGCAGAGGGACAGGAGGGGGGGGTCAGCCCCAGCATTTT. It yields the protein CASRGTGGGGQPQHF.

This rearrangement joins TRBV7-2 to TRBJ2-7, with a possible D match to TRBD1 (5 bases). CDR1 and CDR2 (germline): SGHTA, FQGNSA. Trimming shortened V by 5 bases and J by 2 bases, and 16 bases separated the two germline ends. The CDR3 sequence is 15 residues long. CDR3 bases: TGTGCCAGCAGCCGCTCGGACACGGCAACCTACGAGCAGTACTTC. It codes for CASSRSDTATYEQYF.

The chain carries TRBV7-9 and TRBJ2-5; no reliable D call. Deletions cut 4 bases from V and 0 bases from J, with 6 bases between. CDR3 length: 13 residues. Germline V lookup: CDR1 SEHNR, CDR2 FQNEAQ (reference sequence). The CDR3 here is CASSSLYQETQYF. CDR3 bases: TGTGCCAGCAGCTCCCTATACCAAGAGACCCAGTACTTC.